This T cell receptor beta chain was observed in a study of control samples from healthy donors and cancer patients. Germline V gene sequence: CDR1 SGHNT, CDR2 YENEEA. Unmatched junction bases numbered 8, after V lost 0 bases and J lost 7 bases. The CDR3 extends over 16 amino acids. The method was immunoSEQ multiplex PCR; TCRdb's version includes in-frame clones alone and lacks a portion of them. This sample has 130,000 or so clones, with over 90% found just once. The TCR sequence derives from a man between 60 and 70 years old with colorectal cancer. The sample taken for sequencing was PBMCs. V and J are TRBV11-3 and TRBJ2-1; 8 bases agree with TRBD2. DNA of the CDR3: TGTGCCAGCAGCTTAGATGGCCGGGGGGGTAGGAATGAGCAGTTCTTC. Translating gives CASSLDGRGGRNEQFF.